Listed below are T cell receptor beta chains from one sample, sequenced in a study of shared clonotypes between healthy human individuals. TCRdb's copy holds only in-frame clones and misses some; the assay was immunoSEQ multiplex PCR. Of millions of clones listed, roughly 95% are singletons. Sequencing used naive CD4+ T cells sorted from blood. The origin of the receptors is a man aged 18-30 years in good health. The CDR3 runs from the conserved cysteine through the conserved F or W. Each record gives: V gene, clone size, J gene, D gene, CDR3 DNA, CDR3 protein. D genes are given only for firm matches. Clone size is stated in some rows and not others, as once, few, many or a class when expanded.

V gene: TRBV5-1; clone size: -; J gene: TRBJ2-7; D gene: -; CDR3 DNA: TGCGCCAGCAGCTTGGCCAGGCACCCTCCCCCTTACGAGCAGTACTTC; CDR3 protein: CASSLARHPPPYEQYF
V gene: TRBV6-4; clone size: -; J gene: TRBJ1-6; D gene: -; CDR3 DNA: TGTGCCAGCAGAAGCTCCTATAATTCACCCCTCCACTTT; CDR3 protein: CASRSSYNSPLHF
V gene: TRBV5-1; clone size: -; J gene: TRBJ1-3; D gene: -; CDR3 DNA: TGCGCCAGCAGCTTGGACAGGGCCGGAAACACCATATATTTT; CDR3 protein: CASSLDRAGNTIYF
V gene: TRBV12-2; clone size: -; J gene: TRBJ2-7; D gene: -; CDR3 DNA: TGTGCAAGTCGCTCCCTGAATATCCGGGACTACACCTTCCTATCCTACGAGCAGTACTTC; CDR3 protein: CASRSLNIRDYTFLSYEQYF
V gene: TRBV7-9; clone size: once; J gene: TRBJ2-2; D gene: -; CDR3 DNA: TGTGCCAGCAGCTTACAGGACAGACTCAACACCGGGGAGCTGTTTTTT; CDR3 protein: CASSLQDRLNTGELFF
V gene: TRBV9; clone size: -; J gene: TRBJ2-5; D gene: -; CDR3 DNA: TGTGCCAGCAGCGCAGGACATTTCCAAGAGACCCAGTACTTC; CDR3 protein: CASSAGHFQETQYF
V gene: TRBV5-1; clone size: -; J gene: TRBJ2-5; D gene: -; CDR3 DNA: TGCGCCAGCAGCCTCGGGGGGCCCCAAGAGACCCAGTACTTC; CDR3 protein: CASSLGGPQETQYF
V gene: TRBV20-1; clone size: -; J gene: TRBJ2-7; D gene: -; CDR3 DNA: TGCAGTGCTTCTACGATTTCCGAGCAGTACTTC; CDR3 protein: CSASTISEQYF
V gene: TRBV5-1; clone size: -; J gene: TRBJ1-2; D gene: TRBD1; CDR3 DNA: TGCGCCAGCAGCCCGGGGGACAGAGGCCCTGGGGGCTATGGCTACACCTTC; CDR3 protein: CASSPGDRGPGGYGYTF
V gene: TRBV28; clone size: -; J gene: TRBJ2-7; D gene: TRBD1; CDR3 DNA: TGTGCCAGCAGTGAGGACAGGGGGCTGACCTACGAGCAGTACTTC; CDR3 protein: CASSEDRGLTYEQYF
V gene: TRBV6-6; clone size: few; J gene: TRBJ1-6; D gene: TRBD1; CDR3 DNA: TGTGCCAGCAGTTACACATCGACAGGGAGCTCACCCCTCCACTTT; CDR3 protein: CASSYTSTGSSPLHF
V gene: TRBV18; clone size: -; J gene: TRBJ2-7; D gene: -; CDR3 DNA: TGTGCCAGCTCAGTTACAGAAACCTACGAGCAGTACTTC; CDR3 protein: CASSVTETYEQYF
V gene: TRBV11-2; clone size: -; J gene: TRBJ2-1; D gene: -; CDR3 DNA: TGTGCCAGCAGCTTAGGGGTAGCTGCCAATGAGCAGTTCTTC; CDR3 protein: CASSLGVAANEQFF
V gene: TRBV6-1; clone size: -; J gene: TRBJ1-6; D gene: -; CDR3 DNA: TGTGCCAGCAGTGCCCGGACAGCCCAGGGGTATAATTCACCCCTCCACTTT; CDR3 protein: CASSARTAQGYNSPLHF
V gene: TRBV5-4; clone size: -; J gene: TRBJ2-1; D gene: TRBD2; CDR3 DNA: TGTGCCAGCAGCCCACTAGCGGGGGGGTACAATGAGCAGTTCTTC; CDR3 protein: CASSPLAGGYNEQFF
V gene: TRBV12-2; clone size: once; J gene: TRBJ2-1; D gene: -; CDR3 DNA: TGTGCAAGTCGCATAGGGCGGGGGGACGACTACAATGAGCAGTTCTTC; CDR3 protein: CASRIGRGDDYNEQFF
V gene: TRBV18; clone size: once; J gene: TRBJ1-6; D gene: TRBD1; CDR3 DNA: TGTGCCAGCTCAAGCGAAGAGACAGGGGGCGGTTCACCCCTCCACTTT; CDR3 protein: CASSSEETGGGSPLHF
V gene: TRBV11-2; clone size: -; J gene: TRBJ2-5; D gene: TRBD1; CDR3 DNA: TGTGCCAGCAGCTTGACAGGGGGCTGGAGAGAGACCCAGTACTTC; CDR3 protein: CASSLTGGWRETQYF
V gene: TRBV7-2; clone size: -; J gene: TRBJ2-5; D gene: TRBD2; CDR3 DNA: TGTGCCAGCACGCGGGGGACTCAAGAGACCCAGTACTTC; CDR3 protein: CASTRGTQETQYF
V gene: TRBV5-1; clone size: -; J gene: TRBJ2-7; D gene: TRBD2; CDR3 DNA: TGCGCCAGCAGCGAACTAGCGGGCCGCACCTACGAGCAGTACTTC; CDR3 protein: CASSELAGRTYEQYF
V gene: TRBV6-5; clone size: once; J gene: TRBJ2-7; D gene: TRBD1; CDR3 DNA: TGTGCCGGCACCCTCCGGCGGGACAGGGTCCACGAGCAGTACTTC; CDR3 protein: CAGTLRRDRVHEQYF
V gene: TRBV28; clone size: -; J gene: TRBJ2-5; D gene: TRBD2; CDR3 DNA: TGTGCCAGCAGAGAGGCTAGCGGGGGGAAAGAGACCCAGTACTTC; CDR3 protein: CASREASGGKETQYF
V gene: TRBV2; clone size: -; J gene: TRBJ1-3; D gene: -; CDR3 DNA: TGTGCCAGCAGGCCACCAAACACTATCTCTGGAAACACCATATATTTT; CDR3 protein: CASRPPNTISGNTIYF
V gene: TRBV6-1; clone size: -; J gene: TRBJ1-2; D gene: -; CDR3 DNA: TGTGCCAGCAGTGAAGCGCTTAAAGGGGATGGCTACACCTTC; CDR3 protein: CASSEALKGDGYTF
V gene: TRBV28; clone size: -; J gene: TRBJ1-1; D gene: TRBD1; CDR3 DNA: TGTGCCAGCAGTCCTCAGGACAGGCGGAACACTGAAGCTTTCTTT; CDR3 protein: CASSPQDRRNTEAFF
V gene: TRBV30; clone size: -; J gene: TRBJ2-3; D gene: TRBD2; CDR3 DNA: TGTGCCTTGAGGCCGGCGGGGGGGGATACGCAGTATTTT; CDR3 protein: CALRPAGGDTQYF